Shown below are 29 T cell receptor beta chains from a single sample sequenced in a study of CD8+CD57+ T cells in acquired aplastic anemia. Template material for TCR beta VDJ and CDR3 profiling consisted of genomic DNA. TCRdb redid the calling of the reads with MiXCR, one entry per CDR3 protein. The table includes about 130,000 distinct CDR3 sequences, roughly 50% detected once. The source material was sorted CD4+, CD8+, or CD8+CD57+ T cells (not recorded which) from PBMCs. The receptors stem from a human donor in good health, serving as a control.

The genes are TRBV20-1 and TRBJ2-7; tentative D call: TRBD1 (6 bases). The CDR3 loop spans 12 amino acids. Trimming stripped 0 bases from V and 7 bases from J, with 10 bases between. The germline V gene encodes CDR1 DFQATT and CDR2 SNEGSKA (reference sequence). The CDR3 nucleotides read TGCAGTGCTAGAGACCAGGGGAAGGAGCAGTACTTC. It encodes CSARDQGKEQYF.

The chain combines TRBV15 with TRBJ2-3, with 16 nucleotides matching TRBD2. Germline V gene lookup returns CDR1 LNHNV and CDR2 YYDKDF (reference sequence). This CDR3 region has 17 residues. The V and J ends lost 0 bases and 4 bases, in that order; junction bases with no gene match: 1. The CDR3 bases are TGTGCCACCAGCAGAGATGGGACTAGCGGGGGGGCAGATACGCAGTATTTT. Amino acid sequence: CATSRDGTSGGADTQYF.

The chain combines TRBV15 with TRBJ2-3; D possibly corresponds to TRBD1 (6 bases). Germline loops: CDR1 LNHNV, CDR2 YYDKDF (reference sequence). The CDR3 spans 13 residues. Trimming shortened V by 5 bases and J by 4 bases, and 10 bases separated the two germline ends. CDR3 in DNA: TGTGCCACCAGCGGGCAGGGGTCAGATACGCAGTATTTT. Translated, it gives CATSGQGSDTQYF.

The sample holds many counts of this clonotype. The chain employs TRBV6-1 and TRBJ1-2; D not resolved. CDR3 length equals 13 residues. V gave up 7 bases and J gave up 8 bases, with 17 bases separating them. Germline V CDR1 and CDR2: MNHNS, SASEGT. The CDR3 reads CASKTSGSYGYTF. In DNA, the CDR3 is TGTGCCAGCAAGACGAGTGGATCGTACGGCTACACCTTC.

This chain joins TRBV7-3 and TRBJ2-5; possibly TRBD1 or TRBD2 for D (5 bases each). The CDR3 has 15 residues. The V end lost 8 bases, the J end lost 2 bases, and 18 bases lay between the germline ends. CDR1 and CDR2 (germline): SGHTA, FQGTGA. CDR3 DNA sequence: TGTGCCAGCCCCACACTAGGGGAAGGTCAAGAGACCCAGTACTTC. Its protein is CASPTLGEGQETQYF.

The sample holds many counts of this clonotype. The V and J genes are TRBV12-3 or TRBV12-4 and TRBJ1-2; D unresolved. The CDR3 sequence is 15 residues long. The ends were cut back, 5 bases at V and 2 bases at J, with 15 bases in the middle. This CDR3 reads CASSLKLRQNYGYTF. CDR3 bases: TGTGCCAGCAGTCTCAAGCTTCGTCAGAACTATGGCTACACCTTC.

At least ten counts were recorded for this clonotype. This chain links TRBV20-1 with TRBJ2-7; possibly TRBD2 for D (5 bases). Germline assignment: CDR1 DFQATT and CDR2 SNEGSKA (reference sequence). V dropped 0 bases and J dropped 6 bases, with 18 bases sitting between them. There are 15 residues in the CDR3. DNA of the CDR3: TGCAGTGCTAGAGAGCCCCGGGGTCGGGGTAGCGAGCAGTACTTC. Protein product: CSAREPRGRGSEQYF.

The J gene is TRBJ2-6, the V gene TRBV2; possibly TRBD1 or TRBD2 for D (6 bases each). This CDR3 region has 15 residues. Trimming left V 3 bases short and J 4 bases short, with 10 bases between. Looked up from germline, CDR1 is SNHLY and CDR2 is FYNNEI. The CDR3 loop is CASSEGGTGANVLTF. The CDR3 DNA follows: TGTGCCAGCAGTGAGGGGGGCACCGGGGCCAACGTCCTGACTTTC.

At least ten counts were recorded for this clonotype. The chain combines TRBV19 with TRBJ2-7; 9 bases are shared with TRBD2. The CDR3 is 14 residues long. Trimming removed 1 base from V and 2 bases from J; junction bases left unmatched: 0. In germline, CDR1 is LNHDA, CDR2 SQIVND (reference sequence). The CDR3 DNA sequence: TGTGCCAGTAGTATAGGCGGGGGGGCCTACGAGCAGTACTTC. Translated: CASSIGGGAYEQYF.

The V call is TRBV10-3, the J call TRBJ2-3; perhaps TRBD2 as D (7 bases). The CDR3 runs to 15 residues. V shed 0 bases and J shed 8 bases, with 15 bases lying between them. Germline V gene lookup returns CDR1 ENHRY and CDR2 SYGVKD. Written as DNA, the CDR3 is TGTGCCATCAGTGAGTCTTGGGGGGGGCCAGGTACGCAGTATTTT. It codes for CAISESWGGPGTQYF.

This chain connects TRBV15 to TRBJ2-3; D might be TRBD1 (6 bases). The CDR3 sequence is 15 residues long. Germline CDR1 LNHNV, CDR2 YYDKDF (reference sequence). V dropped 8 bases and J dropped 0 bases, with 15 bases sitting between them. CDR3 nucleotides: TGTGCCACCTCTTTAGGGGGAGATAGCACAGATACGCAGTATTTT. Amino acid sequence: CATSLGGDSTDTQYF.

This CDR3 reads CSAIGDRAMKTQYF. The CDR3 coding sequence is TGCAGTGCTATCGGGGACAGAGCCATGAAGACCCAGTACTTC. The chain is built from TRBV20-1 and TRBJ2-5; 7 nucleotides line up with TRBD1. V trimming: 4 bases; J trimming: 6 bases; junction bases outside the gene matches: 11. The germline V gene encodes CDR1 DFQATT and CDR2 SNEGSKA (reference sequence). This CDR3 region has 14 residues.

This chain joins TRBV2 and TRBJ1-6; D might be TRBD1 (5 bases). Germline CDR1 SNHLY, CDR2 FYNNEI. V dropped 3 bases and J dropped 9 bases, with 9 bases sitting between them. The CDR3 sequence is 13 residues long. CDR3 residues: CASSDPGLSPLHF. CDR3 in DNA: TGTGCCAGCAGTGATCCAGGGCTTTCACCCCTCCACTTT.

This clonotype appeared once. This sequence joins TRBV5-1 and TRBJ2-2; D is uncertain. The CDR3 spans 13 residues. Germline V gives CDR1 SGHRS, CDR2 YFSETQ. V lost 2 bases to trimming and J lost 4 bases, with 6 bases between them. The CDR3 region is CASSFDVTGELFF. The CDR3 DNA reads TGCGCCAGCAGCTTTGACGTCACCGGGGAGCTGTTTTTT. The complete variable domain, with remaining parts taken from reference TRBV5-1 and TRBJ2-2, reads KAGVTQTPRYLIKTRGQQVTLSCSPISGHRSVSWYQQTPGQGLQFLFEYFSETQRNKGNFPGRFSGRQFSNSRSEMNVSTLELGDSALYLCASSFDVTGELFFGEGSRLTVL.

This clonotype was counted at least ten times. The chain recombines TRBV5-1 with TRBJ2-5; D may be TRBD2 (6 bases). Per germline, CDR1 SGHRS and CDR2 YFSETQ. With 1 base removed from V and 1 base from J, the gap between germline ends came to 8 bases. The CDR3 consists of 14 residues. CDR3 nucleotide sequence: TGCGCCAGCAGCTTGAGGGGAGGCCAAGAGACCCAGTACTTC. Protein: CASSLRGGQETQYF.

This chain connects TRBV29-1 to TRBJ2-7; TRBD2 agrees at 10 bases. Germline-derived CDR1 and CDR2 are SQVTM and ANQGSEA. Losses at the gene ends were 5 bases for V and 4 bases for J; bases not matched to a gene: 5. The CDR3 runs to 13 residues. Here the CDR3 reads CSVKTSGQYEQYF. CDR3 nucleotide sequence: TGCAGCGTTAAGACTAGCGGGCAATACGAGCAGTACTTC.

The chain couples TRBV2 to TRBJ2-1; the match to TRBD2 covers 7 bases. CDR1 is SNHLY and CDR2 is FYNNEI in the germline V gene. The length of the CDR3 is 15 residues. With 5 bases clipped from V and 6 bases from J, the junction kept 10 bases outside the gene matches. The CDR3 protein is CASSFNPGLSNEQFF. DNA for the CDR3: TGTGCCAGCAGTTTTAATCCGGGACTAAGCAATGAGCAGTTCTTC.

This clonotype occurred many times. The chain has TRBV5-1 and TRBJ2-1; 12 bases line up with TRBD2. After removal of 3 bases from V and 7 bases from J, the junction contained 14 bases not matched to a gene. The CDR3 is made up of 18 amino acids. Germline loops: CDR1 SGHRS, CDR2 YFSETQ. CDR3 protein: CASSSTSGGIVPSNEQFF. The DNA for the CDR3 is TGCGCCAGCAGCTCCACTAGCGGGGGGATCGTTCCCTCTAATGAGCAGTTCTTC.

This sequence joins TRBV5-5 and TRBJ1-4; TRBD1 matches at 8 bases. CDR1 SGHKS and CDR2 YYEKEE come from the germline V gene (reference sequence). The V gene end was trimmed by 2 bases and the J gene end by 8 bases; junction bases not matched to a gene: 5. CDR3 length: 14 amino acids. The CDR3 spells CASSFRGQGEKLFF. The CDR3 region has the DNA TGTGCCAGCAGCTTCAGGGGGCAGGGGGAAAAACTGTTTTTT.

On this clonotype: A single base separates this from a much larger clone, so it may be a read error. The chain links TRBV11-1 to TRBJ2-2, with a tentative D call TRBD2 (6 bases). The CDR3 loop spans 17 amino acids. Germline lookup yields CDR1 SGHAT and CDR2 FQDESV (reference sequence). The CDR3 coding sequence is TGTGCCAGCAGCTTAGACCTATTGGGGGGTTACACCGGGGAGCTGCTTTTT. Protein product: CASSLDLLGGYTGELLF.

Ten or more counts support this clonotype. The genes are TRBV3-1 and TRBJ1-2, with D perhaps TRBD1 (6 bases). V was clipped by 6 bases and J by 3 bases, with 14 bases between them. The CDR3 is made up of 14 amino acids. CDR1 is LGHDT, CDR2 YNNKEL, per germline (reference sequence). CDR3 residues: CASSGGLVDYGYTF. CDR3 nucleotides: TGTGCCAGCAGTGGGGGGCTCGTGGACTATGGCTACACCTTC. Full variable domain (missing parts from reference TRBV3-1 and TRBJ1-2): DTAVSQTPKYLVTQMGNDKSIKCEQNLGHDTMYWYKQDSKKFLKIMFSYNNKELIINETVPNRFSPKSPDKAHLNLHINSLELGDSAVYFCASSGGLVDYGYTFGSGTRLTVV.

This clonotype was counted ten times or more. The junction does not match germline at one end; this may be a read error. The rearrangement links TRBV4-1 to TRBJ2-2; TRBD2 matches at 7 bases. Germline V lookup: CDR1 MGHRA, CDR2 YSYEKL. The CDR3 extends over 17 amino acids. The CDR3 DNA sequence: TGCGCCAGCAGCCAAGTATTGAGCGGGGCGAACGCCGGGGAGCTGTTTTTT. Protein sequence: CASSQVLSGANAGELFF.

The chain joins TRBV9 to TRBJ2-7; D is possibly TRBD1 (5 bases). V dropped 1 base and J dropped 5 bases, with 7 bases sitting between them. CDR1 SGDLS and CDR2 YYNGEE come from the germline V gene. There are 12 residues in the CDR3. The CDR3 protein is CASSVTDNEQYF. The CDR3 DNA reads TGTGCCAGCAGCGTAACGGACAACGAGCAGTACTTC.

This clonotype occurred many times. The chain uses TRBV9 and TRBJ1-4; possibly TRBD1 for D (5 bases). CDR3 length: 18 residues. Per the germline V gene, CDR1 is SGDLS and CDR2 is YYNGEE. V was clipped by 0 bases and J by 1 base, with 16 bases between them. The CDR3 DNA follows: TGTGCCAGCAGCGTAGGGGGCTCCGGGAGCGGAACTAATGAAAAACTGTTTTTT. Its protein is CASSVGGSGSGTNEKLFF.

In this sample, this clonotype turned up a few times. CDR3 bases: TGTGCCAGTACCGCGGACCACTATAATTCACCCCTCCACTTT. Its translation is CASTADHYNSPLHF. V gene TRBV19 combines with J gene TRBJ1-6; D is unresolved. CDR3 length: 14 amino acids. Trimming cost V 7 bases and J 3 bases, with 10 bases left between them. From germline, CDR1 is LNHDA and CDR2 SQIVND (reference sequence). Based on the CDR3 plus reference TRBV19 and TRBJ1-6, the full variable domain is DGGITQSPKYLFRKEGQNVTLSCEQNLNHDAMYWYRQDPGQGLRLIYYSQIVNDFQKGDIAEGYSVSREKKESFPLTVTSAQKNPTAFYLCASTADHYNSPLHFGNGTRLTVT.

The chain joins TRBV7-9 to TRBJ2-7; unclear D gene. The germline V gene has CDR1 SEHNR and CDR2 FQNEAQ (reference sequence). This CDR3 has 11 amino acids. Trimming took off 1 base at V and 6 bases at J, with 4 bases between the two ends. The CDR3: CASSLESEQYF. The CDR3 region has the DNA TGTGCCAGCAGCTTAGAGAGCGAGCAGTACTTC.

Concerning this clonotype: A much more abundant neighbour one base away suggests this may be a read error. The V gene is TRBV10-3, the J gene TRBJ1-1; 7 bases map to TRBD1. This CDR3 contains 15 residues. V dropped 5 bases and J dropped 3; count of bases not matched to a gene: 9. CDR1 is ENHRY, CDR2 SYGVKD, per germline. The CDR3 DNA sequence: TGTGCCATCAGTTACCGTTGGACAGGAGACACTGAAGCTTTCTTT. It codes for CAISYRWTGDTEAFF.

This clonotype appeared many times. The chain is built from TRBV19 and TRBJ1-2; 7 bases are shared with TRBD1. Germline V CDR1 and CDR2: LNHDA, SQIVND (reference sequence). J was trimmed by 1 base and V by 8 bases; bases with no gene match: 10. The CDR3 sequence is 15 residues long. The CDR3 nucleotides read TGTGCCAGTGAGGCACAGGGGATTAGTAACTATGGCTACACCTTC. Encoded protein: CASEAQGISNYGYTF.

This clonotype was seen more than once but under ten times. V is TRBV9 and J is TRBJ2-3, with TRBD2 matching over 11 bases. V dropped 3 bases and J dropped 6; count of bases not matched to a gene: 9. Germline CDR1 SGDLS, CDR2 YYNGEE. The CDR3 contains 16 residues. The CDR3 here is CASSATSGNTMDTQYF. CDR3 bases: TGTGCCAGCAGCGCGACTAGCGGGAATACGATGGATACGCAGTATTTT. Together with reference TRBV9 and TRBJ2-3, the CDR3 gives the full variable domain: DSGVTQTPKHLITATGQRVTLRCSPRSGDLSVYWYQQSLDQGLQFLIQYYNGEERAKGNILERFSAQQFPDLHSELNLSSLELGDSALYFCASSATSGNTMDTQYFGPGTRLTVL.